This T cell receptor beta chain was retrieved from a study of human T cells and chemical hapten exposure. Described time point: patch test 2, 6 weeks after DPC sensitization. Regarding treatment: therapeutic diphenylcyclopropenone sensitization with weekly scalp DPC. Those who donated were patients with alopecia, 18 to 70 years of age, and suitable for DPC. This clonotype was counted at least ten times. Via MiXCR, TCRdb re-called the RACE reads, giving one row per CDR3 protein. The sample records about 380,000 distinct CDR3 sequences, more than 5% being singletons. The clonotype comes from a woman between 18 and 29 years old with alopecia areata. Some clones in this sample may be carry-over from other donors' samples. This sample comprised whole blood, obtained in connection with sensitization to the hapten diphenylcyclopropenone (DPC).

Written as DNA, the CDR3 is TGCAGTGCTTCTGGGCGGCAGGGGGCAGCCAAAAACATTCAGTACTTC. As protein: CSASGRQGAAKNIQYF. This rearrangement joins TRBV20-1 to TRBJ2-4; 8 bases fit TRBD1. Germline V gene lookup returns CDR1 DFQATT and CDR2 SNEGSKA (reference sequence). Trimming removed 5 bases from V and 0 bases from J; junction bases left unmatched: 9. The CDR3 runs 16 residues.